This T cell receptor (beta chain) was captured by sequencing in a study of CD8+ T cells in alopecia areata. Germline V CDR1 and CDR2: MNHEY, SMNVEV (reference sequence). This CDR3 region has 12 residues. The V segment lost 9 bases and the J segment 6 bases; nucleotides outside the gene matches: 6. In the case of this clone: Its antigen is currently unknown.

Punch biopsies of lesional scalp, plus peripheral blood, were taken from alopecia areata patients. cDNA prepared by RNA extraction and subsequent reverse transcription served as the template for sequencing. The protocol was immunoSEQ multiplex PCR, while the TCRdb copy is restricted to in-frame clones and leaves out a portion. The repertoire includes 150,000 or so clones, around 87% of them detected once, and less than 15% sits in the top ten. Findings of the study overall: Scalp sequencing captures resident alphabeta T cells of normal skin too.

The origin of this receptor is a human donor with alopecia areata. The V call is TRBV27, the J call TRBJ2-3; 7 positions agree with TRBD1. Sequencing used CD8+ T cells sorted from blood, obtained at week 0. DNA for the CDR3: TGTGCCAGTGGGTTCAGGGGGGATACGCAGTATTTT. Residues: CASGFRGDTQYF.